The subject of this entry is one T cell receptor beta chain. Antigen specificity is unknown. This sample stems from a study of shared clonotypes between healthy human individuals. At the level of the study: Contributing individuals were a couple of females and a few males aged 18 to 49.

The length of the CDR3 is 15 residues. Germline trimming cut 5 bases from V and 4 bases from J; bases unmatched to any gene: 9. The germline V gene has CDR1 MNHEY and CDR2 SVGAGI. Study-level results: In general, naive subsets displayed greater estimated richness than memory subsets did. Limitation of the genetic and exposure-history diversity represented came from the few donors. Sorted-subset sequencing was shown by rarefaction to be incomplete despite large depth.

TCRdb's table, derived via immunoSEQ multiplex PCR, lists solely in-frame clones and lacks some. The sample carries about 670,000 clones, about 78% recorded once. This TCR was recovered from a woman in her twenties or thirties in good health. The sequencing sample was made of memory CD4+ T cells sorted from blood. Subset noted: CD45RA-negative fraction. The genes are TRBV6-5 and TRBJ1-1, with TRBD1 identical over 8 bases. This CDR3 is CASSPTGGYGTEAFF. CDR3 in DNA: TGTGCCAGCAGTCCCACAGGGGGATACGGCACTGAAGCTTTCTTT.